This record covers a single T cell receptor beta chain. The target antigen is unknown. Germline loops: CDR1 MDHEN, CDR2 SYDVKM. The CDR3 totals 15 residues. J was trimmed by 4 bases and V by 7 bases; bases with no gene match: 10. The entry originates in a study of T cell responses to AZD1222 COVID-19 vaccine. Generated by immunoSEQ multiplex PCR, the TCRdb table keeps only in-frame clones and is missing some. The table includes 100,000 to 120,000 clones, approximately 90% detected once. Overall study results and limits: Within unmutated variant regions lay the reported targets of nearly half of spike-specific TCRs. Repertoires were sampled only after the peak T cell response. There were vaccine-associated CD4 TCRs across spike, dominant at 160-218 and 743-854. Elevations in Spike-specific TCR breadth and depth followed administration of two AZD1222 doses.

The V call is TRBV28, the J call TRBJ2-1, with 7 bases lining up with TRBD1. This clonotype was sampled from an adult in good health. Sequencing was performed on peripheral blood, taken on day 0 of AZD1222 vaccination. CDR3 residues: CASIDRDRLYNEQFF. CDR3 DNA sequence: TGTGCCAGCATCGACCGGGACAGACTATACAATGAGCAGTTCTTC.